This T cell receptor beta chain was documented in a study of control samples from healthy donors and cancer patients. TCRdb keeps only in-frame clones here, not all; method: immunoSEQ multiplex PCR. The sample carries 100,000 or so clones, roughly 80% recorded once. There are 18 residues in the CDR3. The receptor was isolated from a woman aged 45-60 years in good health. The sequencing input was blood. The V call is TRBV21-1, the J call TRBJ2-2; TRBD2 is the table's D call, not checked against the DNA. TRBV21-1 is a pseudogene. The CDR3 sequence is CASSKTTLERIEHRGAVF. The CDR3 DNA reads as TGTGCCAGCAGCAAAACCACGTTGGAGCGGATCGAACACCGGGGAGCTGTTTTT.